The 31 T cell receptor beta chains below were found in one sample sequenced in a study of blood T cell repertoires in COVID-19. Sequencing was performed with immunoSEQ multiplex PCR; in TCRdb, only in-frame clones are kept and a portion is missing. The sample has more than 150,000 clones; about 84% are singletons. Sequenced: peripheral blood. The source of these receptors is a human donor in a cohort sampled during active COVID-19.

V and J are TRBV10-1 and TRBJ1-1; D remains unclear. The CDR3 is 13 residues long. Per germline, CDR1 WNHNN and CDR2 SYGVQD (reference sequence). Trimming left V 2 bases short and J 1 base short, with 5 bases between. CDR3 bases: TGCGCCAGCAGTGAGAACTCGAACACTGAAGCTTTCTTT. The encoded protein is CASSENSNTEAFF.

CDR3 nucleotides: TGTGCCAGCAACACCGGGACAGGGGTCGGGGAGCTGTTTTTT. Translating gives CASNTGTGVGELFF. This chain uses TRBV13 with TRBJ2-2, with 10 nucleotides matching TRBD1. This CDR3 region has 14 residues. Germline CDR1 PRHDT, CDR2 FYEKMQ (reference sequence). The trim removed 7 bases at V and 7 bases at J, leaving 6 bases unmatched.

This clone was picked up one time. The chain has TRBV2 and TRBJ1-6; 7 nucleotides line up with TRBD1. This CDR3 has 15 residues. Losses at the gene ends were 6 bases for V and 3 bases for J; bases not matched to a gene: 5. From germline, CDR1 is SNHLY and CDR2 FYNNEI. This chain's CDR3 is CASRQGDFYNSPLHF. The CDR3 DNA reads as TGTGCCAGCAGGCAGGGGGACTTCTATAATTCACCCCTCCACTTT.

The chain links TRBV7-9 to TRBJ2-7, with 8 nucleotides matching TRBD2. The CDR3 contains 16 residues. Unmatched junction bases numbered 7, after V lost 1 base and J lost 2 bases. Germline-derived CDR1 and CDR2 are SEHNR and FQNEAQ (reference sequence). The CDR3 sequence is CASSLDLGLAAYEQYF. The DNA for the CDR3 is TGTGCCAGCAGCTTAGATCTAGGACTAGCAGCCTACGAGCAGTACTTC.

This clone was counted only a few times. The rearrangement uses TRBV5-4 and TRBJ1-5; D is ambiguous. Trimming took 4 bases from V and 1 from J, leaving 15 bases between them. The CDR3 length is 16 residues. Germline lookup yields CDR1 SGHNT and CDR2 YYREEE (reference sequence). CDR3 nucleotides: TGTGCCAGCAGCCTAGGCGGAGGGCTAAGCAATCAGCCCCAGCATTTT. This encodes CASSLGGGLSNQPQHF.

The chain carries TRBV13 and TRBJ1-2, with a tentative D call TRBD1 (6 bases). The CDR3 loop spans 15 amino acids. Trimming stripped 0 bases from V and 6 bases from J, with 14 bases between. Germline CDR1 PRHDT, CDR2 FYEKMQ (reference sequence). CDR3 residues: CASSLGTGPIHGYTF. The CDR3 DNA reads as TGTGCCAGCAGCTTAGGGACAGGTCCGATTCATGGCTACACCTTC.

V gene TRBV27 combines with J gene TRBJ2-7; 8 bases match TRBD1. This CDR3 is 14 amino acids long. V gave up 6 bases and J gave up 3 bases; unmatched junction bases: 7. CDR1 is MNHEY and CDR2 is SMNVEV in the germline V gene (reference sequence). The DNA of the CDR3 is TGTGCCAGCAGACCGACAGGGGCCCGCTACGAGCAGTACTTC. Translation gives CASRPTGARYEQYF.

The rearrangement joins TRBV7-2 to TRBJ1-2, with TRBD1 matching over 9 bases. The CDR3 has 16 residues. Germline lookup yields CDR1 SGHTA and CDR2 FQGNSA. After removal of 2 bases from V and 2 bases from J, the junction contained 6 bases not matched to a gene. CDR3 amino acids: CASSLNRDRANYGYTF. The CDR3 nucleotides read TGTGCCAGCAGCTTAAACCGGGACAGGGCAAACTATGGCTACACCTTC.

V is TRBV18 and J is TRBJ1-2, with D perhaps TRBD1 (5 bases). CDR1 and CDR2 from the germline V gene are KGHSH and LQKENI. With 3 bases removed from V and 8 bases from J, the gap between germline ends came to 13 bases. This CDR3 contains 13 residues. The CDR3 nucleotides are TGTGCCAGCTCACCGTCTGCGGGGGACGGCTACACCTTC. This codes for CASSPSAGDGYTF.

The CDR3 region has the DNA TGTGCCAGTAGTATAATGGAGGGTTCTGAAGCTTTCTTT. It yields the protein CASSIMEGSEAFF. The gene calls are TRBV19 and TRBJ1-1; D uncertain. V was shortened by 2 bases and J by 6 bases, with 10 bases between the two germline ends. This CDR3 comprises 13 residues. CDR1 and CDR2 (germline): LNHDA, SQIVND (reference sequence).

V usage is TRBV29-1 and J usage is TRBJ1-1, with D hard to call. CDR3 length: 13 amino acids. V shed 3 bases and J shed 11 bases, with 19 bases lying between them. CDR1 and CDR2 (germline): SQVTM, ANQGSEA. For the CDR3, the DNA is TGCAGCGTTGACCCATCCGGGAGCAGTGGCGCTTTCTTT. Its translation is CSVDPSGSSGAFF.

The genes are TRBV2 and TRBJ2-7; D is perhaps TRBD1 (6 bases). The CDR3 has 12 residues. CDR1 and CDR2 from the germline V gene are SNHLY and FYNNEI. V lost 8 bases, J lost 7 bases, and 15 bases lay in between. In nucleotides, the CDR3 is TGTGCCAGCCTCGCGGACCAGGGGGAGCAGTACTTC. Encoded protein: CASLADQGEQYF. The full variable domain, its missing parts supplied by reference TRBV2 and TRBJ2-7, is EPEVTQTPSHQVTQMGQEVILRCVPISNHLYFYWYRQILGQKVEFLVSFYNNEISEKSEIFDDQFSVERPDGSNFTLKIRSTKLEDSAMYFCASLADQGEQYFGPGTRLTVT.

This clone was observed a few times. The rearrangement uses TRBV14 and TRBJ2-7; TRBD2 aligns across 12 bases. The CDR3 is 17 amino acids. V gave up 1 base and J gave up 2 bases; unmatched junction bases: 6. Germline assignment: CDR1 SGHDN and CDR2 FVKESK. For the CDR3, the DNA is TGTGCCAGCAGCCAAGGACTAGCGGGGGCCCCGACCTACGAGCAGTACTTC. Its translation is CASSQGLAGAPTYEQYF.

The chain links TRBV30 to TRBJ1-4; 8 bases are a match to TRBD1. V gave up 5 bases and J gave up 5 bases; unmatched junction bases: 7. The CDR3 totals 14 residues. The germline CDR1 and CDR2 sequences are GTSNPN and SVGIG (reference sequence). The CDR3 bases are TGTGCCTGGGAATCCGGGACAGGAAATGAAAAACTGTTTTTT. The encoded protein is CAWESGTGNEKLFF.

This chain connects TRBV6-1 to TRBJ1-2; 8 nucleotides align to TRBD1. V lost 3 bases and J lost 8; bases outside the gene matches: 8. Germline V CDR1 and CDR2: MNHNS, SASEGT. This CDR3 has 14 amino acids. The CDR3 region is CASSEGQGAAGYTF. DNA for the CDR3: TGTGCCAGCAGTGAGGGGCAGGGGGCGGCCGGCTACACCTTC.

This chain uses TRBV3-1 (or the pseudogene TRBV3-2) with TRBJ1-1; 8 positions match TRBD1. V lost 4 bases and J lost 1; bases outside the gene matches: 5. The CDR3 runs 15 residues. The germline gives CDR1 LGHDT, CDR2 YNNKEL (reference sequence). CDR3 protein: CASSPGQERNTEAFF. CDR3 coding DNA: TGTGCCAGCAGCCCGGGACAGGAGAGGAACACTGAAGCTTTCTTT.

This chain joins TRBV3-1 (or the pseudogene TRBV3-2) and TRBJ1-4; TRBD1 aligns across 10 bases. Per germline, CDR1 LGHDT and CDR2 YNNKEL (reference sequence). V gave up 3 bases and J gave up 3 bases; unmatched junction bases: 10. The CDR3 spans 18 residues. In nucleotides, the CDR3 is TGTGCCAGCAGCCAGGGACCGGGACAGGGGATGCCTAATGAAAAACTGTTTTTT. Translated, it gives CASSQGPGQGMPNEKLFF.

V usage is TRBV3-1 (or the pseudogene TRBV3-2) and J usage is TRBJ2-3; 10 nucleotides align to TRBD2. CDR3 length: 15 residues. The junction had 3 bases not matched to a gene; V was cut back by 2 bases and J by 4 bases. Germline V gene lookup returns CDR1 LGHDT and CDR2 YNNKEL (reference sequence). The CDR3 here is CASSQLAGASDTQYF. The CDR3 bases are TGTGCCAGCAGCCAACTAGCGGGGGCCTCAGATACGCAGTATTTT.

There are a few counts of this clone. This sequence joins TRBV3-1 (or the pseudogene TRBV3-2) and TRBJ1-2, with 8 bases aligning to TRBD1. The germline V gene encodes CDR1 LGHDT and CDR2 YNNKEL (reference sequence). V lost 3 bases to trimming and J lost 7 bases; unmatched junction nucleotides: 13. The CDR3 is made up of 16 amino acids. This CDR3 is CASSHTPRTGSAGYTF. Here the CDR3 DNA reads TGTGCCAGCAGCCATACACCGAGGACAGGGTCGGCTGGCTACACCTTC.

V and J are TRBV19 and TRBJ1-2; no clear D gene. There are 13 residues in the CDR3. Trimming removed 1 base at V and 6 bases at J, with 9 bases between. The germline gives CDR1 LNHDA, CDR2 SQIVND (reference sequence). In DNA, the CDR3 is TGTGCCAGTAGTATAGGCGGTAGCGATGGCTACACCTTC. Translating it yields CASSIGGSDGYTF.

The genes are TRBV7-9 and TRBJ2-7, with unresolved D. V was pared by 3 bases and J by 3 bases, with 6 bases between. The CDR3 spans 12 residues. The germline CDR1 and CDR2 sequences are SEHNR and FQNEAQ (reference sequence). The CDR3, as DNA: TGTGCCAGCAGCTTTAACTTCTACGAGCAGTACTTC. Its protein product is CASSFNFYEQYF. Combining the CDR3 with reference TRBV7-9 and TRBJ2-7 gives the whole variable domain DTGVSQNPRHKITKRGQNVTFRCDPISEHNRLYWYRQTLGQGPEFLTYFQNEAQLEKSRLLSDRFSAERPKGSFSTLEIQRTEQGDSAMYLCASSFNFYEQYFGPGTRLTVT.

The chain recombines TRBV4-2 with TRBJ1-3; D might be TRBD1 (5 bases). In germline, CDR1 is LGHNA, CDR2 YNFKEQ. This CDR3 is 16 amino acids long. Trimming stripped 0 bases from V and 0 bases from J, with 9 bases between. The CDR3 DNA reads TGTGCCAGCAGCCAAGAGACAGACCACTCTGGAAACACCATATATTTT. It specifies CASSQETDHSGNTIYF.

The V call is TRBV13, the J call TRBJ2-1, with D unclear. Germline assignment: CDR1 PRHDT and CDR2 FYEKMQ (reference sequence). The ends were cut back, 5 bases at V and 0 bases at J, with 11 bases in the middle. This CDR3 contains 15 residues. DNA of the CDR3: TGTGCCAGCAGCCCAAAACTCTCCTCCTACAATGAGCAGTTCTTC. This translates into CASSPKLSSYNEQFF.

This chain links TRBV25-1 with TRBJ2-3, with 7 bases lining up with TRBD2. Germline V CDR1 and CDR2: MGHDK, SYGVNS. The CDR3 has 14 residues. The trim removed 5 bases at V and 4 bases at J, leaving 6 bases unmatched. The CDR3 DNA reads TGTGCCAGCAGTTTCAGCGGGGCCGCAGATACGCAGTATTTT. Translated, it gives CASSFSGAADTQYF. Full variable domain (rest looked up from reference TRBV25-1 and TRBJ2-3): EADIYQTPRYLVIGTGKKITLECSQTMGHDKMYWYQQDPGMELHLIHYSYGVNSTEKGDLSSESTVSRIRTEHFPLTLESARPSHTSQYLCASSFSGAADTQYFGPGTRLTVL.

The chain uses TRBV2 and TRBJ2-1, with TRBD1 as a possible D gene (6 bases). V lost 6 bases to trimming and J lost 0 bases, with 15 bases between them. CDR3 length: 16 amino acids. From germline, CDR1 is SNHLY and CDR2 FYNNEI. In nucleotides, the CDR3 is TGTGCCAGCAGACCCACAGGGACATTCTCCTACAATGAGCAGTTCTTC. It codes for CASRPTGTFSYNEQFF.

The chain joins TRBV5-4 to TRBJ2-7; D possibly corresponds to TRBD2 (6 bases). Germline CDR1 SGHNT, CDR2 YYREEE (reference sequence). The CDR3 is 13 amino acids. V lost 2 bases, J lost 3 bases, and 9 bases lay in between. In nucleotides, the CDR3 is TGTGCCAGCAGCTTCGGGGGTAACTACGAGCAGTACTTC. Protein sequence: CASSFGGNYEQYF.

CDR3 in DNA: TGCAGCGTCGCCCGGACAGGGATAGTTGATACGCAGTATTTT. Its translation: CSVARTGIVDTQYF. The chain couples TRBV29-1 to TRBJ2-3; TRBD1 agrees at 8 bases. This CDR3 has 14 residues. V lost 6 bases and J lost 6; bases outside the gene matches: 11. Germline V gene lookup returns CDR1 SQVTM and CDR2 ANQGSEA.

The rearrangement uses TRBV6-2 or TRBV6-3 and TRBJ2-1, with TRBD2 matching 7 bases. This CDR3 region has 17 residues. Per germline, CDR1 MNHEY and CDR2 SVGEGT. The J segment lost 2 bases and the V segment lost 0 bases, leaving 7 bases of the junction unmatched. CDR3 nucleotide sequence: TGTGCCAGCAGTTACTCCCGGACTAGAGGGACCTACAATGAGCAGTTCTTC. It is translated as CASSYSRTRGTYNEQFF.

As for this clone: Distinct nucleotide sequences in the sample also encode this CDR3. V and J are TRBV11-2 and TRBJ2-7, with 8 bases that match TRBD1. Germline V CDR1 and CDR2: SGHAT, FQNNGV. This CDR3 contains 14 residues. V dropped 7 bases and J dropped 6; count of bases not matched to a gene: 11. This CDR3 reads CASTRSGDRGEQYF. The DNA of the CDR3 is TGTGCCAGCACCCGGAGTGGTGACAGGGGCGAGCAGTACTTC.

The table lists this clone with a few counts. V usage is TRBV3-1 (or the pseudogene TRBV3-2) and J usage is TRBJ2-5; 9 bases fit TRBD2. Germline CDR1 LGHDT, CDR2 YNNKEL (reference sequence). The CDR3 runs to 16 residues. V lost 0 bases to trimming and J lost 5 bases; unmatched junction nucleotides: 7. The CDR3 sequence is CASSQDWRGGPETQYF. The CDR3 DNA is TGTGCCAGCAGCCAAGATTGGCGGGGGGGCCCTGAGACCCAGTACTTC.

The genes are TRBV11-2 and TRBJ1-1; D not certain. Trimming took off 4 bases at V and 1 base at J, with 10 bases between the two ends. This CDR3 has 14 amino acids. Per the germline V gene, CDR1 is SGHAT and CDR2 is FQNNGV. CDR3 sequence (DNA): TGTGCCAGCAGCTCAAGACGAGGGAACACTGAAGCTTTCTTT. This codes for CASSSRRGNTEAFF. The full variable domain, completed using reference TRBV11-2 and TRBJ1-1, is EAGVAQSPRYKIIEKRQSVAFWCNPISGHATLYWYQQILGQGPKLLIQFQNNGVVDDSQLPKDRFSAERLKGVDSTLKIQPAKLEDSAVYLCASSSRRGNTEAFFGQGTRLTVV.